This T cell receptor (beta chain) was sequenced during a study of cytomegalovirus exposure and HLA in healthy donors. The CDR3 covers 17 residues. Germline loops: CDR1 LNHDA, CDR2 SQIVND (reference sequence). V lost 5 bases, J lost 0 bases, and 6 bases stayed unmatched. The PCR ran on 60 Vbeta and 13 Jbeta primers. The table came from immunoSEQ multiplex PCR; TCRdb's copy has only in-frame clones and leaves some out. The sample totals roughly 53,000 clones. Study-level findings and limits: The authors assumed roughly uniform sequencing depth across donors for presence/absence analyses.

On this clone: Antigen: not known.

Sequenced sample: PBMCs. The clonotype originates from a man aged 18-30 years in good health and CMV-seropositive. This chain links TRBV19 with TRBJ2-2, with 10 bases lining up with TRBD2. The CDR3 DNA reads TGTGCCAGTAGTCCCCCCGGACTAGCGGCGAACACCGGGGAGCTGTTTTTT. Its protein product is CASSPPGLAANTGELFF.